In its sample, the clone carrying this T cell receptor beta chain was seen a few times. V was pared by 0 bases and J by 0 bases, with 18 bases between. This CDR3 contains 19 residues. Germline V gives CDR1 LGHNA, CDR2 YSLEER. The data derive from a study of regulatory T cells in long-lasting Graves disease. To make TCR beta libraries, researchers used iRepertoire HTBI primers and Arm-PCR of CDR3 regions. TCRdb used MiXCR to reprocess the multiplex PCR reads, holding one entry per CDR3 protein. The sample lists roughly 300,000 distinct CDR3 sequences, about 20% seen once, with 29% in the top ten. Time point described: persistent/refractory GD, antithyroid drugs over 5 years with positive TRAb. PBMC-extracted RNA yielded the TCR library.

This chain uses TRBV4-3 with TRBJ1-5; D call uncertain. Material: peripheral blood mononuclear cells (PBMCs), obtained when the disease was refractory, from a patient treated with antithyroid drugs. The sequence was obtained from a female donor with Graves disease. CDR3 region: CASSQDLPGLDYSNQPQHF. CDR3 DNA: TGCGCCAGCAGCCAAGATCTGCCAGGATTAGATTATAGCAATCAGCCCCAGCATTTT.